The sequence of this TCR beta chain was determined in a study of blood T cells in healthy people across ages. PCR was performed a second time for about 6 to 12 cycles using a sample-barcoded 5' primer and a J-beta primer mix. Each CDR3 protein gets one entry after TCRdb re-called the 5' RACE reads with MiXCR. The sample comprises over 1,500,000 distinct CDR3 sequences, about 50% of which are singletons, and roughly 2.1% rests with the top ten. The specimen sequenced was blood. This TCR was sampled from a woman aged 40 to 50 in good health.

Here the CDR3 DNA reads TGTGCCAGCAGCACTAGGAGGAATCAGCCCCAGCATTTT. Protein: CASSTRRNQPQHF. This chain joins TRBV12-3 or TRBV12-4 and TRBJ1-5; D gene ambiguous. Trimming took 6 bases from V and 4 from J, leaving 10 bases between them. The CDR3 extends over 13 amino acids.